This T cell receptor beta chain was captured by sequencing in a study of blood T cells in healthy people across ages. CDR1 MGHDK and CDR2 SYGVNS come from the germline V gene. The CDR3 is made up of 13 amino acids. V lost 10 bases and J lost 6, with 18 bases in between. A second about 6 to 11 cycle PCR used barcoded and J-beta primers. TCRdb processed the 5' RACE reads anew with MiXCR; each CDR3 protein has one entry. The table has about 930,000 distinct CDR3 sequences, about 27% seen once. Researchers isolated at least 7 million PBMCs per sample. The total RNA that was extracted per sample amounted to at least 5 micrograms. Only a few counts were recorded for this clonotype. This sample was shared with a second study, whose subject was T cells of mothers and their children. As that report states: RNA was extracted, and all of it went into cDNA synthesis at roughly 1.5 ug per 15 ul. TCR recombination output is shaped by thymic selection similarly in related and unrelated pairs.

This chain links TRBV25-1 with TRBJ1-2; no clear D. This sequence originates from a woman in her 40s in good health. Sequences were obtained from blood. CDR3 DNA sequence: TGTGCCACAACGACACTAAGCGGGAATGGCTACACCTTC. It translates to CATTTLSGNGYTF.